This T cell receptor beta chain was observed in a study of CD8 T cells in Susac syndrome. Random-hexamer reverse transcription was applied to 0.5 to 1 ug RNA. Across 54 Vbeta and 13 Jbeta, TCR beta CDR3 was amplified with immunoSEQ multiplex PCR. TCRdb fed the immunoSEQ multiplex PCR reads into MiXCR, producing one record per CDR3 protein. The sample carries 150,000 to 200,000 distinct CDR3 sequences, 93% recorded once. The table lists this clonotype with a count of one. CD8+ and CD4+ T cells from blood underwent TCR beta sequencing, which was carried out in a high-throughput format. This CDR3 is 15 amino acids long. CDR1 is LNHNV, CDR2 YYDKDF, per germline (reference sequence). Trimming removed 1 base at V and 7 bases at J, with 17 bases between.

The TCR was taken from a human donor in good health. Material: CD4+ T cells from PBMCs. The rearrangement links TRBV15 to TRBJ2-7, with D hard to call. CDR3 residues: CATSRGATVLEEQYF. The DNA of the CDR3 is TGTGCCACCAGCAGAGGGGCGACGGTGCTAGAAGAGCAGTACTTC.